The text below deals with one T cell receptor beta chain. The target of this receptor is not known. No base-level quality is on record; no much larger clone is a single base apart. At the junction V is shortened by 1 base and J by 4 bases, with 4 bases in between. The germline V gene specifies MDHEN as CDR1 and SYDVKM as CDR2. The CDR3 contains 12 residues, cysteine and phenylalanine counted. Here the CDR3 DNA is all that survives: 36 bases in frame from base 1. The sample comes from a study of blood T cell repertoires in COVID-19 (dated by TCRdb to the early 2020s). With respect to the entire study: The collaborator samples originated in the United States, Italy and Spain and spanned the acute and convalescent phases of COVID-19. The prospective study material was composed of cDNA or gDNA derived from T cells, B-cell-depleted T cells, or PBMCs. Subjects who had been exposed to COVID-19, were actively infected with it, or had recovered from it provided the deeply sampled blood TCRbeta repertoires that made up the dataset. The repertoires were released in a freely available public database intended as a resource for research on the immune response to SARS-CoV-2. Samples came from the ongoing ImmuneRACE study (first 160 participants) plus 1,254 subjects from 6 global collaborators. Nearly every sample came with metadata listing a de-identified subject ID, COVID-19 status, age in years and sex. Where available, HLA class I and class II types were taken from metadata supplied by the sample provider and were not determined by assay-based typing.

Broader findings and caveats from the paper: The amount of clinical and demographic metadata varied by source and participant and was provided uncurated.

TCRbeta CDR3 regions were amplified from genomic DNA using the immunoSEQ Assay, a bias-controlled multiplex PCR. From the authors' description of their analysis: The number of nucleated cells in each sample was estimated from the amplification of reference gene primers within the assay. To quantify the absolute abundance of each unique TCRbeta CDR3 rearrangement, sequence reads were collapsed and filtered. Productive Simpson clonality was computed per sample as the square root of Simpson's diversity index over productive rearrangements. In its TCRdb copy, this immuneACCESS table keeps in-frame sequences only and misses some clones. Where compared with another copy, unresolved V genes explain less than half of these, and the others have no known cause. The V and J calls and the clone size are those of that table, but D and trimming were determined from the DNA. The sample data list 65,000 or so clones, and about nine tenths of these were observed just once. The ten top clones hold around 10% of the sample.

Collaborating institutions collected whole blood in K2EDTA tubes following their own protocols. For TCRbeta analysis, collaborator samples were shipped as frozen whole blood, as isolated PBMCs, or as DNA extracted from either sample type. The sample taken for sequencing was peripheral blood. The chain links TRBV28 with TRBJ2-5; a confident D gene designation cannot be given. The sequence was obtained from a human donor with acute or convalescent COVID-19. The donor label of this sample is uncertain. CDR3 reads: CASSLLRETQYF. DNA sequence: TGTGCCAGCAGTTTATTGAGAGAGACCCAGTACTTC. The full variable domain, with segments outside the CDR3 supplied by the reference TRBV28 and TRBJ2-5 proteins, appears as DVKVTQSSRYLVKRTGEKVFLECVQDMDHENMFWYRQDPGLGLRLIYFSYDVKMKEKGDIPEGYSVSREKKERFSLILESASTNQTSMYLCASSLLRETQYFGPGTRLLVL.